This TCR beta chain emerged from a study of OX40 agonist ivuxolimab in advanced cancers. Across the whole study: Patients received the agonistic anti-OX40 (CD134) antibody ivuxolimab.

TCRdb's copy holds only in-frame clones and misses some; the assay was immunoSEQ multiplex PCR. The sample lists tens of thousands of clones; around 83% were seen once. Germline values: CDR1 SQVTM, CDR2 ANQGSEA. Trimming left V 5 bases short and J 4 bases short, with 15 bases between. The CDR3 contains 14 residues. The clonotype comes from an adult with an advanced solid tumor such as melanoma, head and neck, liver or kidney cancer. The sample was CD4+ or CD8+ T cells sorted from blood, taken in a trial of the OX40 agonist ivuxolimab. The J gene is TRBJ1-5, the V gene TRBV29-1, with TRBD1 as a possible D gene (5 bases). The CDR3, as DNA: TGCAGCGTTCTTCAGGGAGGACTTAATCAGCCCCAGCATTTT. This codes for CSVLQGGLNQPQHF.